One sample yielded the 28 T cell receptor beta chains listed below, sequenced in a study of blood T cell repertoires in COVID-19. Clones were sequenced by immunoSEQ multiplex PCR, and TCRdb holds only the in-frame ones, with some missing. Here the sample spans fewer than 250,000 clones, around 82% being singletons. The material sequenced was peripheral blood. The receptors originated from a woman aged 40 to 50 with active or convalescent COVID-19.

This clone was seen only a few times. The V and J genes are TRBV6-2 or TRBV6-3 and TRBJ1-3; possibly TRBD1 for D (5 bases). The CDR3 loop spans 14 amino acids. Germline V CDR1 and CDR2: MNHEY, SVGEGT. With 5 bases removed from V and 3 bases from J, the gap between germline ends came to 11 bases. In DNA, the CDR3 is TGTGCCAGCAGTCGCCGGACACTTGGAAACACCATATATTTT. Amino acids: CASSRRTLGNTIYF.

The V call is TRBV3-1 (or the pseudogene TRBV3-2), the J call TRBJ2-1; D uncertain. The V end was cut by 1 base, the J end by 7 bases, with 8 bases between. CDR1 LGHDT and CDR2 YNNKEL come from the germline V gene (reference sequence). This CDR3 has 13 amino acids. CDR3 sequence: CASSQGTLNEQFF. DNA of the CDR3: TGTGCCAGCAGCCAAGGTACTCTTAATGAGCAGTTCTTC.

The chain carries TRBV5-1 and TRBJ2-3; 8 nucleotides match TRBD1. This CDR3 comprises 15 residues. Losses at the gene ends were 4 bases for V and 3 bases for J; bases not matched to a gene: 7. Germline V gives CDR1 SGHRS, CDR2 YFSETQ. The chain's CDR3 is CASSVGQGRTDTQYF. The CDR3 DNA reads as TGCGCCAGCAGCGTAGGACAGGGCCGGACAGATACGCAGTATTTT.

This clone was found a few times. The chain uses TRBV5-4 and TRBJ1-1; D possibly corresponds to TRBD1 (6 bases). Trimming took 4 bases from V and 1 from J, leaving 20 bases between them. Germline CDR1 is SGHNT and CDR2 is YYREEE (reference sequence). The CDR3 contains 17 residues. The CDR3 DNA reads as TGTGCCAGCAGCCTGGTCTCCTATCTCAGGGGGAACACTGAAGCTTTCTTT. Its translation: CASSLVSYLRGNTEAFF.

This chain connects TRBV7-9 to TRBJ2-7; possible D gene TRBD2, 5 bases. The length of the CDR3 is 15 residues. Germline V lookup: CDR1 SEHNR, CDR2 FQNEAQ (reference sequence). The ends were cut back, 1 base at V and 0 bases at J, with 10 bases in the middle. This CDR3 reads CASSLVLSASYEQYF. The CDR3 bases are TGTGCCAGCAGCTTAGTTCTTAGCGCCTCCTACGAGCAGTACTTC. Complete variable domain (other parts from reference TRBV7-9 and TRBJ2-7): DTGVSQNPRHKITKRGQNVTFRCDPISEHNRLYWYRQTLGQGPEFLTYFQNEAQLEKSRLLSDRFSAERPKGSFSTLEIQRTEQGDSAMYLCASSLVLSASYEQYFGPGTRLTVT.

The rearrangement joins TRBV3-1 (or the pseudogene TRBV3-2) to TRBJ1-5, with D perhaps TRBD1 (6 bases). Germline V gene lookup returns CDR1 LGHDT and CDR2 YNNKEL (reference sequence). V was shortened by 0 bases and J by 7 bases, with 13 bases between the two germline ends. This CDR3 has 15 residues. The CDR3 DNA follows: TGTGCCAGCAGCCAAGAGCCAACAGGGTGGCAGCCCCAGCATTTT. Translating gives CASSQEPTGWQPQHF.

This clone was counted only a few times. This chain uses TRBV4-2 with TRBJ1-1; no clear D gene. V shed 4 bases and J shed 4 bases, with 13 bases lying between them. Germline V gene data show CDR1 as LGHNA and CDR2 as YNFKEQ. This CDR3 contains 14 residues. The CDR3 is CASSRSTGITEAFF. The CDR3 coding sequence is TGTGCCAGCAGCCGCTCCACGGGAATCACTGAAGCTTTCTTT.

The chain joins TRBV6-5 to TRBJ2-7; a possible D gene is TRBD1 (5 bases). V lost 5 bases and J lost 2, with 7 bases in between. This CDR3 comprises 12 residues. CDR1 and CDR2 (germline): MNHEY, SVGAGI. CDR3 residues: CASSQGPYEQYF. CDR3 nucleotides: TGTGCCAGCAGTCAGGGTCCCTACGAGCAGTACTTC.

The chain combines TRBV30 with TRBJ1-4; possible D gene TRBD1, 6 bases. The CDR3 loop spans 12 amino acids. The V gene lost 7 bases and the J gene lost 4 bases, with 10 bases spanning the gap. Germline CDR1 GTSNPN, CDR2 SVGIG (reference sequence). DNA for the CDR3: TGTGCCTTACAGGGTGTTAATGAAAAACTGTTTTTT. It is translated as CALQGVNEKLFF.

V gene TRBV5-1 combines with J gene TRBJ1-5, with D possibly being TRBD1 (6 bases). The CDR3 is 14 residues long. V was pared by 2 bases and J by 7 bases, with 13 bases between. Germline V gene data show CDR1 as SGHRS and CDR2 as YFSETQ. This CDR3 reads CASSLQGGVQPQHF. DNA of the CDR3: TGCGCCAGCAGCTTACAGGGTGGGGTACAGCCCCAGCATTTT.

This sequence joins TRBV18 and TRBJ2-1; weak D call: TRBD1 (5 bases). This CDR3 contains 15 residues. The V gene lost 0 bases and the J gene lost 3 bases, with 9 bases spanning the gap. Germline V CDR1 and CDR2: KGHSH, LQKENI. Here the CDR3 DNA reads TGTGCCAGCTCACCACCGATGGACAACTACAATGAGCAGTTCTTC. Protein: CASSPPMDNYNEQFF.

This clone was detected only once. DNA for the CDR3: TGTGCCAGCAGCTTGGCAGGGGTTTCCGAAAACACCATATATTTT. As protein: CASSLAGVSENTIYF. The chain has TRBV5-5 and TRBJ1-3, with D possibly TRBD1 on 6 matching bases. The V end lost 0 bases, the J end lost 6 bases, and 13 bases lay between the germline ends. The germline V gene has CDR1 SGHKS and CDR2 YYEKEE (reference sequence). The CDR3 has 15 amino acids.

This clone was recorded only once. The DNA of the CDR3 is TGTGCCAGCAGACGCGACAGCCTGTCCTACGAGCAGTACTTC. It is translated as CASRRDSLSYEQYF. The rearrangement joins TRBV7-2 to TRBJ2-7; TRBD1 might be the D (5 bases). CDR3 length: 14 amino acids. From germline, CDR1 is SGHTA and CDR2 FQGNSA. The V end lost 6 bases, the J end lost 1 base, and 13 bases lay between the germline ends. Full variable domain (outside the CDR3, taken from reference TRBV7-2 and TRBJ2-7): GAGVSQSPSNKVTEKGKDVELRCDPISGHTALYWYRQSLGQGLEFLIYFQGNSAPDKSGLPSDRFSAERTGGSVSTLTIQRTQQEDSAVYLCASRRDSLSYEQYFGPGTRLTVT.

The J gene is TRBJ1-2, the V gene TRBV19; D is uncertain. This CDR3 has 16 amino acids. Germline CDR1 reads LNHDA; CDR2 reads SQIVND (reference sequence). V lost 5 bases to trimming and J lost 8 bases, with 24 bases between them. CDR3 nucleotide sequence: TGTGCCAGTAGTTTTTACCCCTTGACGCAAACGGGGGGCTACACCTTC. It yields the protein CASSFYPLTQTGGYTF.

The chain employs TRBV6-2 or TRBV6-3 and TRBJ2-5, with D tentatively TRBD1 (5 bases). Germline CDR1 MNHEY, CDR2 SVGEGT. The CDR3 sequence is 14 residues long. Trimming left V 5 bases short and J 7 bases short, with 17 bases between. The CDR3 region is CASSPIVGLRTQYF. CDR3 DNA: TGTGCCAGCAGTCCCATCGTGGGGCTTCGGACCCAGTACTTC.

Only a few counts were recorded for this clone. The chain has TRBV6-6 and TRBJ2-7; the match to TRBD1 covers 7 bases. With 5 bases clipped from V and 2 bases from J, the junction kept 9 bases outside the gene matches. The CDR3 runs 15 residues. Germline values: CDR1 MNHNY, CDR2 SVGAGI (reference sequence). In nucleotides, the CDR3 is TGTGCCAGCAGTCCCCGGGACAGCGTTACCTACGAGCAGTACTTC. Its translation: CASSPRDSVTYEQYF.

For the CDR3, the DNA is TGTGCCAGCAGCTTACGCCGAGTGAACACTGAAGCTTTCTTT. As protein: CASSLRRVNTEAFF. V gene TRBV7-8 combines with J gene TRBJ1-1; D not certain. V was clipped by 2 bases and J by 0 bases, with 7 bases between them. Germline CDR1 is SGHVS and CDR2 is FQNEAQ. The CDR3 totals 14 residues.

This chain connects TRBV27 to TRBJ2-3; possibly TRBD1 for D (6 bases). The CDR3 is 15 amino acids. V gave up 0 bases and J gave up 2 bases, with 9 bases separating them. CDR1 and CDR2 (germline): MNHEY, SMNVEV (reference sequence). Here the CDR3 DNA reads TGTGCCAGCAGTTTATCACAGGGAATCACAGATACGCAGTATTTT. Its translation is CASSLSQGITDTQYF.

The CDR3 region is CASSFVVSDTQYF. The CDR3 DNA is TGTGCCAGCAGTTTCGTTGTTTCAGATACGCAGTATTTT. The chain joins TRBV12-3 or TRBV12-4 to TRBJ2-3; D is uncertain. Trimming took off 3 bases at V and 4 bases at J, with 8 bases between the two ends. CDR3 length equals 13 residues.

Only a few counts were recorded for this clone. The gene calls are TRBV11-3 and TRBJ2-5, with a possible D match to TRBD1 (5 bases). CDR1 is SGHNT and CDR2 is YENEEA in the germline V gene. Trimming pared 4 bases from V and 4 bases from J, leaving 16 bases between. The CDR3 length is 15 residues. The CDR3 protein is CASSSIVRTLETQYF. The DNA of the CDR3 is TGTGCCAGCAGCTCAATCGTTCGGACATTAGAGACCCAGTACTTC.

This chain joins TRBV3-1 (or the pseudogene TRBV3-2) and TRBJ2-3; no definite D call. This CDR3 is 13 amino acids long. Trimming cost V 2 bases and J 4 bases, with 7 bases left between them. Germline V gene sequence: CDR1 LGHDT, CDR2 YNNKEL (reference sequence). The CDR3 protein is CASSQQLPDTQYF. The CDR3 DNA reads TGTGCCAGCAGCCAACAGTTGCCAGATACGCAGTATTTT.

V usage is TRBV6-5 and J usage is TRBJ1-2, with D perhaps TRBD1 (6 bases). V was clipped by 7 bases and J by 2 bases, with 14 bases between them. This CDR3 region has 14 residues. Germline assignment: CDR1 MNHEY and CDR2 SVGAGI. The CDR3 protein is CASMRGGSNYGYTF. Here the CDR3 DNA reads TGTGCCAGCATGAGGGGGGGCTCAAACTATGGCTACACCTTC.

This chain uses TRBV24-1 with TRBJ2-2; TRBD2 aligns across 11 bases. Germline CDR1 is KGHDR and CDR2 is SFDVKD. The V segment lost 4 bases and the J segment 1 base; nucleotides outside the gene matches: 4. The CDR3 has 17 amino acids. The CDR3 here is CATSEVTSGRNTGELFF. The CDR3 coding sequence is TGTGCCACCAGTGAGGTAACTAGCGGGAGGAACACCGGGGAGCTGTTTTTT.

CDR3 bases: TGTGCCAGCTCACCAAGGGGACAGGGGTCCTACGAGCAGTACTTC. Its protein is CASSPRGQGSYEQYF. The V call is TRBV18, the J call TRBJ2-7, with 10 bases lining up with TRBD1. This CDR3 contains 15 residues. After removal of 2 bases from V and 1 base from J, the junction contained 2 bases not matched to a gene. Per germline, CDR1 KGHSH and CDR2 LQKENI.

This chain connects TRBV11-2 to TRBJ1-1; D gene ambiguous. The CDR3 loop spans 12 amino acids. V lost 5 bases to trimming and J lost 10 bases, with 14 bases between them. Germline CDR1 and CDR2: SGHAT and FQNNGV. In nucleotides, the CDR3 is TGTGCCAGCAGCCCCGGCGGTGTTATAGCTTTCTTT. Protein product: CASSPGGVIAFF.

The rearrangement links TRBV27 to TRBJ1-1; TRBD1 matches 8 bases. The length of the CDR3 is 17 residues. The junction had 14 bases not matched to a gene; V was cut back by 6 bases and J by 2 bases. Per germline, CDR1 MNHEY and CDR2 SMNVEV (reference sequence). This CDR3 reads CASRSVASGQGNTEAFF. CDR3 in DNA: TGTGCCAGCAGATCCGTCGCCTCAGGACAGGGCAACACTGAAGCTTTCTTT.

The chain joins TRBV18 to TRBJ1-1; no definite D call. The CDR3 is 15 residues long. The ends were cut back, 0 bases at V and 0 bases at J, with 8 bases in the middle. Looked up from germline, CDR1 is KGHSH and CDR2 is LQKENI. The CDR3 DNA sequence: TGTGCCAGCTCACCACCGCCAGCGATGAACACTGAAGCTTTCTTT. This sequence encodes CASSPPPAMNTEAFF.

In this sample, this clone turned up a few times. The rearrangement uses TRBV18 and TRBJ1-1; D is possibly TRBD1 (6 bases). Trimming cost V 5 bases and J 1 base, with 8 bases left between them. This CDR3 is built from 13 residues. Germline CDR1 KGHSH, CDR2 LQKENI. The DNA of the CDR3 is TGTGCCAGCTCAAGGGGACAGAACACTGAAGCTTTCTTT. This encodes CASSRGQNTEAFF.